This TCR beta chain appears in the sequencing data of a study of response to subunit inactivated influenza vaccine. Study observations and caveats: Each seasonal influenza vaccination, the authors suggested, recruits few new T cells.

This CDR3 has 14 residues. Per germline, CDR1 DFQATT and CDR2 SNEGSKA (reference sequence). Trimming took off 3 bases at V and 0 bases at J, with 10 bases between the two ends. At least ten counts were recorded for this clonotype. No antigen is known for it. TCRdb processed the RT-PCR reads anew with MiXCR; each CDR3 protein has one entry. The sample includes roughly 700,000 distinct CDR3 sequences, 15% to 19% of them seen just once. The chain carries TRBV20-1 and TRBJ2-3, with unresolved D. The clonotype comes from a man aged 45-65 years who received an inactivated influenza vaccine. This sample comprised PBMCs from blood, obtained 11 to 12 days after vaccination. CDR3 protein: CSASGQSSTDTQYF. The CDR3, as DNA: TGCAGTGCTAGTGGTCAGTCTAGCACAGATACGCAGTATTTT.